This T cell receptor beta chain was obtained from a study of blood T cell repertoires in COVID-19. Study in general: COVID-19 samples collected from the United States, Italy and Spain covered acute and convalescent phases. Nucleic acid was either cDNA or gDNA, and it came from T cells, B-cell-depleted T cells, or PBMCs.

Per the original data handling: The assay estimated nucleated cells by amplifying reference gene primers. This table comes from immunoSEQ multiplex PCR, and its TCRdb copy is limited to in-frame clones, with some not included. V and J calls and clone size are those listed in that table; D and trimming were worked out from the DNA. There are around 29,000 clones in the sample; roughly 80% occur only once, and about 8% lies in the top ten. CDR3 length: 16 amino acids. Germline V gene data show CDR1 as SGHTA and CDR2 as FQGNSA. After removal of 3 bases from V and 2 bases from J, the junction contained 9 bases not matched to a gene.

The clonotype comes from a woman in her seventies with active or convalescent COVID-19. The chain has TRBV7-2 and TRBJ1-1; 7 nucleotides line up with TRBD1. Sequencing used peripheral blood. CDR3 nucleotides: TGTGCCAGCAGCTTCCGACAGGGATATGGTAACACTGAAGCTTTCTTT. This translates into CASSFRQGYGNTEAFF.